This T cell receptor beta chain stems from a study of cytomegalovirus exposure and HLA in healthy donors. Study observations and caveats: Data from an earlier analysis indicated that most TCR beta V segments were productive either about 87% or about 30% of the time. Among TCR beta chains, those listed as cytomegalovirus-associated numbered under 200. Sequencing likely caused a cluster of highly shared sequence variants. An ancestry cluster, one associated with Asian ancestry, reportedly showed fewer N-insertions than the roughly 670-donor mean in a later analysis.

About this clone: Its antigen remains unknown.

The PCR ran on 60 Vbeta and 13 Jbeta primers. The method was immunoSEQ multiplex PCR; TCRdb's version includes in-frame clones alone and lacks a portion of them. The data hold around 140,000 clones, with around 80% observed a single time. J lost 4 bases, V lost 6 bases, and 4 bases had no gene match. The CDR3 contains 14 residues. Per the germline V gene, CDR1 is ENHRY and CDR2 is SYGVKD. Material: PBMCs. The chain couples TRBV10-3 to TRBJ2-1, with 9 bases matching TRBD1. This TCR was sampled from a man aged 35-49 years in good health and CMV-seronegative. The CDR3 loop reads CAIREQGAYNEQFF. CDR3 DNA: TGTGCCATCAGAGAACAGGGGGCTTACAATGAGCAGTTCTTC.